This TCR beta chain was recorded in a study of cytomegalovirus exposure and HLA in healthy donors. The CDR3 covers 12 residues. Germline V gives CDR1 GTSNPN, CDR2 SVGIG (reference sequence). Trimming cost V 5 bases and J 1 base, with 8 bases left between them. The PCR contained 60 Vbeta and 13 Jbeta primers. Assay used: immunoSEQ multiplex PCR; TCRdb lists only in-frame clones, some missing. The sample contains fewer than 200,000 clones, 80% to 90% of which appear only once. Sequenced sample: PBMCs. The origin of this receptor is a girl aged 2-15 years in good health and CMV-seropositive. The chain combines TRBV30 with TRBJ2-5; D is perhaps TRBD1 (6 bases). The chain's CDR3 is CAWEGGQETQYF. As DNA, the CDR3 is TGTGCCTGGGAAGGGGGCCAAGAGACCCAGTACTTC. Combining the CDR3 with reference TRBV30 and TRBJ2-5 gives the whole variable domain SQTIHQWPATLVQPVGSPLSLECTVEGTSNPNLYWYRQAAGRGLQLLFYSVGIGQISSEVPQNLSASRPQDRQFILSSKKLLLSDSGFYLCAWEGGQETQYFGPGTRLLVL.